This entry lists 7 T cell receptor beta chains sequenced from one sample in a study of T cells expressing NK-cell markers. Following a re-call of the 5' RACE reads, TCRdb has one entry per CDR3 protein and lacks DNA. The sample shows 300,000 or so distinct CDR3 sequences, and 4.2% sits with its ten largest clones. Sequences were obtained from blood T cells: a sorted CD56 or NKG2C T cell subset, CD4+ or CD8+ T cells, or bulk PBMC T cells (not recorded which). These receptors originate from a woman aged 18 to 75 in good health.

The chain joins TRBV19 to TRBJ2-2. CDR3 length: 15 residues. CDR1 is LNHDA and CDR2 is SQIVND in the germline V gene (reference sequence). The chain's CDR3 is CASSIAMGVAGELFF.

This chain connects TRBV20-1 to TRBJ1-1; TCRdb lists TRBD1, though no DNA is available to test this call. Per germline, CDR1 DFQATT and CDR2 SNEGSKA (reference sequence). This CDR3 region has 14 residues. The CDR3 is CSARSGTVNTEAFF.

This chain links TRBV9 with TRBJ2-2; TCRdb's assignment of TRBD1 cannot be checked, as there is no DNA. Germline V gene sequence: CDR1 SGDLS, CDR2 YYNGEE. This CDR3 has 15 residues. CDR3 region: CASSPGGVHTGELFF. The variable domain in full, completed from reference TRBV9 and TRBJ2-2, reads DSGVTQTPKHLITATGQRVTLRCSPRSGDLSVYWYQQSLDQGLQFLIQYYNGEERAKGNILERFSAQQFPDLHSELNLSSLELGDSALYFCASSPGGVHTGELFFGEGSRLTVL.

The gene calls are TRBV7-2 and TRBJ2-2; TCRdb returns TRBD2, unconfirmable since there is no DNA. The CDR3 contains 15 residues. Germline CDR1 and CDR2: SGHTA and FQGNSA. CDR3 region: CASSVGLADTGELFF.

This chain connects TRBV5-1 to TRBJ1-1; TCRdb's D gene call, TRBD1, goes unchecked for lack of DNA. CDR1 is SGHRS, CDR2 YFSETQ, per germline. This CDR3 region has 16 residues. Here the CDR3 reads CASSSSVGTGNAEAFF.

The rearrangement joins TRBV3-1 to TRBJ1-1. CDR3 length: 14 residues. Germline V gene lookup returns CDR1 LGHDT and CDR2 YNNKEL (reference sequence). CDR3 sequence reads: CASSQLPSNTEAFF.

The chain is built from TRBV20-1 and TRBJ2-2; checking the TCRdb D call of TRBD1 is not possible without DNA. Germline CDR1 DFQATT, CDR2 SNEGSKA (reference sequence). CDR3 length: 14 residues. CDR3 sequence reads: CSAGRGKNTGELFF.